This T cell receptor beta chain was retrieved from a study of T-cell reconstitution after alpha-beta-depleted transplantation in children (dated by TCRdb to about 2016). A note on the overall study: Using TCR repertoire profiling, the study quantitatively followed how T-cell immune reconstitution unfolded in children after TCRalphabeta/CD19-depleted allogeneic hematopoietic cell transplantation.

The treatment or condition label here, explained by the study, means: allogeneic hematopoietic cell transplantation with graft depleted of TCRalphabeta T cells and CD19 B cells. TCRalphabeta/CD19-depleted allogeneic hematopoietic cell grafts were given to the transplant recipients, all of whom were children. Libraries were made using PCR. Reads for this sample came from an Illumina HiSeq 2500. TCR libraries were prepared with molecular barcoding, using unique molecular identifiers to normalize TCRbeta repertoire quantification. Using fastp trimming at Q25 and MiXCR clonotype assembly, TCRdb reanalyzed the public sequencing data and kept in-frame beta chains. When rows share a CDR3 protein, they turn into one entry using the most common DNA and genes. A total of roughly 250,000 distinct CDR3 sequences appear in this sample, 6.5% to 9% of them only once. The top ten constitute approximately 6% of the sample.

This clonotype has a count of ten or more. The antigen it binds to is not known. Per-base qualities were not stored, and no clone one base away is much larger. V ends up 4 bases short and J 0 bases short, with an unmatched junction base count of 3. Reading from cysteine to phenylalanine, the CDR3 counts 15 amino acids. Kept here is only the CDR3 DNA, which spans 45 bases and is read in frame from base 1. Reading the germline V gene (reference sequence) gives CDR1 SEHNR and CDR2 FQNEAQ. Results the study describes overall, beyond this receptor: The apparently early alphabetaT-cell count recovery about two months after transplant was reportedly dependent on only several hundred rapidly expanded clones derived from non-depleted graft cells. Hyperexpanded clone frequencies declined over subsequent months; after one year, T-cell counts and TCRbeta diversity were mostly attributed to newly produced T cells. In some patients, high TCRbeta diversity at day 60 was attributed to recipient T cells and intrathymic progenitors that had survived conditioning.

This sequence uses TRBV7-9 and TRBJ1-3, and TRBD1 aligns with 7 junction nucleotides. The origin of this receptor is a male patient between 10 and 17 years old who had a stem cell transplant for acute lymphoblastic leukemia, so the T cells may come from the graft donor. The input for sequencing was PBMCs, mostly from graft donor cells, taken 180 days after TCRalphabeta/CD19-depleted stem cell transplant. The CDR3 has the sequence CASSYDRDSGNTIYF. The DNA is as follows: TGTGCCAGCAGCTACGACAGGGACTCTGGAAACACCATATATTTT.